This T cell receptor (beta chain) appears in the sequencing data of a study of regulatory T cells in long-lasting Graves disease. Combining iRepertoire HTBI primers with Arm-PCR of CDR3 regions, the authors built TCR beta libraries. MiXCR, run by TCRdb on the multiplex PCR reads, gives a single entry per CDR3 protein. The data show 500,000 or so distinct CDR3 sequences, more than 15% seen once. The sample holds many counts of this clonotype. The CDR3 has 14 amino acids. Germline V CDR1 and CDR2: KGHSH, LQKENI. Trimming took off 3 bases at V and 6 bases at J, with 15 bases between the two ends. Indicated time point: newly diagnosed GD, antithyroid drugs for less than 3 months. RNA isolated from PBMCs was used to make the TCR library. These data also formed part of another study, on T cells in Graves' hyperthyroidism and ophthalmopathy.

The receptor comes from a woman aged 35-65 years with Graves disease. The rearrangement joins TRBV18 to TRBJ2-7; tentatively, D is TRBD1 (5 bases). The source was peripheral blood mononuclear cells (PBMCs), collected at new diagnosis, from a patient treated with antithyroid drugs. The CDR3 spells CASSPAGIGGEQYF. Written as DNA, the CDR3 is TGTGCCAGCTCACCTGCAGGGATCGGTGGCGAGCAGTACTTC.